Presented here are 23 T cell receptor beta chains from one specimen sequenced in a study of vaccination and CD4 T cells after COVID-19. No antigen is known for these receptors. Sequencing of cultured CD4+ T cell DNA used the Oncomine TCR Beta short-read assay. TCRdb used MiXCR to reprocess the PCR reads, holding one entry per CDR3 protein. This table holds some 19,000 distinct CDR3 sequences, around half found once. Regarding treatment: approximately 11-day PBMC culture with coronavirus spike peptide pools or control peptides (ViraFEST assay). Source material: CD4+ T cells from blood, cultured in vitro. The receptor source for this set is a human donor who had recovered from COVID-19.

V usage is TRBV5-1 and J usage is TRBJ2-5; 12 nucleotides align to TRBD2. Germline CDR1 and CDR2: SGHRS and YFSETQ. This CDR3 has 17 amino acids. The V and J ends lost 6 bases and 5 bases, in that order; junction bases with no gene match: 14. DNA for the CDR3: TGCGCCAGCACCCCTAGACTAGCGGGAGTTTCTGCCGAGACCCAGTACTTC. Translating gives CASTPRLAGVSAETQYF.

This chain connects TRBV6-1 to TRBJ2-5, with D uncertain. Deletions cut 0 bases from V and 5 bases from J, with 7 bases between. Per germline, CDR1 MNHNS and CDR2 SASEGT. This CDR3 region has 13 residues. The CDR3 loop reads CASSEAYWETQYF. In nucleotides, the CDR3 is TGTGCCAGCAGTGAAGCATACTGGGAGACCCAGTACTTC.

The table lists this clonotype with a few counts. The chain combines TRBV5-4 with TRBJ2-5; TRBD2 is a possible D gene (5 bases). The CDR3 loop spans 13 amino acids. The ends were cut back, 5 bases at V and 4 bases at J, with 12 bases in the middle. The V gene's germline CDR1 is SGHNT and CDR2 YYREEE (reference sequence). The CDR3 sequence: CASRSPGGETQYF. CDR3 sequence (DNA): TGTGCCAGCAGGTCACCCGGAGGAGAGACCCAGTACTTC.

This sequence joins TRBV11-3 and TRBJ2-1; D might be TRBD1 (5 bases). In germline, CDR1 is SGHNT, CDR2 YENEEA. The length of the CDR3 is 16 residues. V was shortened by 5 bases and J by 7 bases, with 21 bases between the two germline ends. The chain's CDR3 is CASSLLLLGVKNEQFF. In DNA form, the CDR3 reads TGTGCCAGCAGCCTCTTACTATTAGGGGTGAAAAATGAGCAGTTCTTC.

This clonotype was seen a handful of times. The rearrangement uses TRBV2 and TRBJ2-3; 8 bases map to TRBD2. J was trimmed by 2 bases and V by 4 bases; bases with no gene match: 5. The length of the CDR3 is 15 residues. Per germline, CDR1 SNHLY and CDR2 FYNNEI. The CDR3 here is CASSGQAGATDTQYF. The CDR3 nucleotides read TGTGCCAGCAGTGGTCAAGCGGGGGCCACAGATACGCAGTATTTT.

The chain links TRBV12-3 or TRBV12-4 to TRBJ2-1; D possibly corresponds to TRBD2 (6 bases). This CDR3 has 14 residues. Trimming stripped 6 bases from V and 10 bases from J, with 19 bases between. CDR3 amino acids: CASSPTGGVREQFF. The DNA of the CDR3 is TGTGCCAGCAGCCCCACTGGAGGGGTAAGGGAGCAGTTCTTC.

This clonotype appeared a few times. J is TRBJ1-6 and V is TRBV19; tentatively, D is TRBD1 (5 bases). The germline gives CDR1 LNHDA, CDR2 SQIVND (reference sequence). V lost 4 bases to trimming and J lost 12 bases, with 10 bases between them. The CDR3 has 12 amino acids. The CDR3 bases are TGTGCCAGTAGTAACGTCGGACAACCCCTCCACTTT. Protein product: CASSNVGQPLHF.

V gene TRBV5-1 combines with J gene TRBJ2-3; 9 nucleotides align to TRBD1. J gave up 2 bases and V 5 bases, and 9 bases lay outside the gene matches. Germline V gene sequence: CDR1 SGHRS, CDR2 YFSETQ. The CDR3 contains 16 residues. DNA for the CDR3: TGCGCCAGCAGACGCGCCGGGACAGGGTACACAGATACGCAGTATTTT. This gives the protein CASRRAGTGYTDTQYF. Full variable domain (outside the CDR3, taken from reference TRBV5-1 and TRBJ2-3): KAGVTQTPRYLIKTRGQQVTLSCSPISGHRSVSWYQQTPGQGLQFLFEYFSETQRNKGNFPGRFSGRQFSNSRSEMNVSTLELGDSALYLCASRRAGTGYTDTQYFGPGTRLTVL.

The chain uses TRBV30 and TRBJ2-5; D might be TRBD2 (6 bases). Germline V gives CDR1 GTSNPN, CDR2 SVGIG (reference sequence). With 1 base removed from V and 9 bases from J, the gap between germline ends came to 21 bases. This CDR3 has 15 residues. The CDR3 DNA sequence: TGTGCCTGGAGTGGAGGGGACTGGGTACGAGATGCCCAGTACTTC. This sequence encodes CAWSGGDWVRDAQYF.

The chain uses TRBV2 and TRBJ2-5, with 10 bases that match TRBD1. Per germline, CDR1 SNHLY and CDR2 FYNNEI. CDR3 length: 16 residues. J lost 1 base, V lost 6 bases, and 8 bases had no gene match. The CDR3 protein is CASSRQGALGQETQYF. CDR3 in DNA: TGTGCCAGCAGCCGACAGGGGGCGTTGGGCCAAGAGACCCAGTACTTC.

The rearrangement uses TRBV24-1 and TRBJ2-1, with 8 nucleotides matching TRBD1. With 5 bases clipped from V and 10 bases from J, the junction kept 6 bases outside the gene matches. The V gene's germline CDR1 is KGHDR and CDR2 SFDVKD. The CDR3 loop spans 13 amino acids. The CDR3 protein is CATSVGGTGEQFF. CDR3 nucleotides: TGTGCCACCAGTGTAGGGGGGACAGGCGAGCAGTTCTTC.

The chain is built from TRBV7-2 and TRBJ1-1; possible D gene TRBD1, 6 bases. Deletions cut 5 bases from V and 1 base from J, with 8 bases between. Germline V lookup: CDR1 SGHTA, CDR2 FQGNSA. The length of the CDR3 is 13 residues. This CDR3 is CASSEDRNTEAFF. In nucleotides, the CDR3 is TGTGCCAGCAGCGAGGACAGGAACACTGAAGCTTTCTTT.

This clonotype has just one count. The chain is built from TRBV6-1 and TRBJ1-1; D ambiguous. This CDR3 comprises 15 residues. Germline V gene data show CDR1 as MNHNS and CDR2 as SASEGT. Trimming took off 5 bases at V and 4 bases at J, with 17 bases between the two ends. The CDR3 DNA reads as TGTGCCAGCAGTCCCCCAGGTGGTAGCGGCACTGAAGCTTTCTTT. Translation: CASSPPGGSGTEAFF.

As DNA, the CDR3 is TGCAGTGCCCCGACAGGGAACAATTCACCCCTCCACTTT. Its translation is CSAPTGNNSPLHF. The chain carries TRBV20-1 and TRBJ1-6, with 7 bases that match TRBD1. CDR3 size: 13 residues. Per the germline V gene, CDR1 is DFQATT and CDR2 is SNEGSKA (reference sequence). V lost 6 bases and J lost 7; bases outside the gene matches: 6.

This clonotype was detected a few times. The chain is built from TRBV6-1 and TRBJ2-2, with 8 bases that match TRBD2. The CDR3 has 13 residues. With 7 bases clipped from V and 8 bases from J, the junction kept 6 bases outside the gene matches. CDR1 is MNHNS, CDR2 SASEGT, per germline. The chain's CDR3 is CASTTGGRGELFF. The CDR3 DNA sequence: TGTGCCAGCACGACGGGGGGGAGGGGGGAGCTGTTTTTT.

CDR3 protein: CASSYNHPQETQYF. Here the CDR3 DNA reads TGTGCCAGCAGTTACAATCATCCGCAAGAGACCCAGTACTTC. V is TRBV6-2 or TRBV6-3 and J is TRBJ2-5; D is uncertain. The CDR3 consists of 14 residues. Germline assignment: CDR1 MNHEY and CDR2 SVGEGT. V was shortened by 2 bases and J by 2 bases, with 9 bases between the two germline ends.

In its sample, this clonotype was seen a few times. The chain couples TRBV6-5 to TRBJ1-5, with 10 bases aligning to TRBD1. V dropped 4 bases and J dropped 7; count of bases not matched to a gene: 7. The CDR3 is made up of 15 amino acids. Germline CDR1 MNHEY, CDR2 SVGAGI. The CDR3 here is CASSWDRGGGQPQHF. In DNA form, the CDR3 reads TGTGCCAGCAGTTGGGACAGGGGAGGTGGGCAGCCCCAGCATTTT.

The CDR3 DNA reads as TGTGCCAGCAGTGATTTCGATGGCTACACCTTC. This gives the protein CASSDFDGYTF. This rearrangement joins TRBV2 to TRBJ1-2; D is ambiguous. The germline V gene encodes CDR1 SNHLY and CDR2 FYNNEI. V was cut by 3 bases and J by 6 bases, with 5 bases left in between. The CDR3 consists of 11 residues.

CDR3 residues: CASSPDRSSYEQYF. The DNA for the CDR3 is TGTGCCAGCAGTCCGGACAGGAGTAGCTACGAGCAGTACTTC. The chain links TRBV6-4 to TRBJ2-7; 7 bases are a match to TRBD1. The CDR3 spans 14 residues. J was trimmed by 3 bases and V by 5 bases; bases with no gene match: 7. Germline CDR1 and CDR2: MRHNA and SNTAGT.

The rearrangement links TRBV12-3 or TRBV12-4 to TRBJ2-5, with TRBD2 identical over 7 bases. The CDR3 is 16 amino acids. The ends lost 1 base at V and 5 bases at J; junction bases unmatched: 10. This chain's CDR3 is CASSLGVSGRVETQYF. CDR3 nucleotides: TGTGCCAGCAGTTTAGGAGTATCAGGGAGGGTGGAGACCCAGTACTTC.

This clonotype occurred a few times. The V call is TRBV7-9, the J call TRBJ1-1; possibly TRBD1 for D (5 bases). Trimming cost V 5 bases and J 6 bases, with 13 bases left between them. Germline CDR1 reads SEHNR; CDR2 reads FQNEAQ (reference sequence). CDR3 size: 13 residues. The CDR3 bases are TGTGCCAGCAGCCCCGGGGGGGTCGCTGAAGCTTTCTTT. Amino acids: CASSPGGVAEAFF.

The chain carries TRBV21-1 and TRBJ2-7; the D call in the table, TRBD1, was not verified against the DNA. TRBV21-1 corresponds to a pseudogene. This CDR3 contains 13 residues. CDR3 DNA: TGTGCCAGCCCGGGCGGATGCGTCCTTTGGCAGTACTTC. This sequence encodes CASPGGCVLWQYF.

The rearrangement links TRBV11-3 to TRBJ2-2; D unclear. The CDR3 covers 14 residues. Germline lookup yields CDR1 SGHNT and CDR2 YENEEA. The V and J ends lost 1 base and 4 bases respectively, with 7 bases between them. The CDR3 coding sequence is TGTGCCAGCAGCTTAGGGCCGAGCACCGGGGAGCTGTTTTTT. Its translation: CASSLGPSTGELFF. The full variable domain, rest sourced from reference TRBV11-3 and TRBJ2-2, is EAGVVQSPRYKIIEKKQPVAFWCNPISGHNTLYWYLQNLGQGPELLIRYENEEAVDDSQLPKDRFSAERLKGVDSTLKIQPAELGDSAVYLCASSLGPSTGELFFGEGSRLTVL.